The entry that follows covers one T cell receptor beta chain sequence. In each case, RNA was isolated and then reverse transcribed into cDNA as the sequencing template. Profiling relied on immunoSEQ multiplex PCR, and the TCRdb table lists in-frame clones only, not all of them. The sample gives about 42,000 clones, around three fifths of which show up once; 20% to 25% is in the top ten. Treatment given: oral pan-JAK inhibitor, 5-10 mg twice daily. This sample was taken from a study of CD8+ T cells in alopecia areata. In the study overall: Administration of oral tofacitinib to treated patients was at 5 to 10 mg twice daily.

Germline V CDR1 and CDR2: PRHDT, FYEKMQ (reference sequence). The junction had 7 bases not matched to a gene; V was cut back by 5 bases and J by 4 bases. CDR3 length: 14 amino acids. J is TRBJ2-5 and V is TRBV13, with 7 bases fitting TRBD1. The source was CD8+ T cells sorted from blood, collected at week 4, from a patient treated with tofacitinib. This receptor was taken from a human donor with alopecia areata. The CDR3 protein is CASSQRTGRETQYF. The CDR3 DNA follows: TGTGCCAGCAGCCAACGGACAGGTAGAGAGACCCAGTACTTC.